These T cell receptor beta chains were read from a single sample in a study of control samples from healthy donors and cancer patients. Repertoires were generated with immunoSEQ multiplex PCR, while TCRdb's copy carries only in-frame clones and drops some. The data contain about 98,000 clones, around 80% of them seen just once; the ten biggest clones take up 10% to 13%. The sample comprised blood. The receptors derive from a woman younger than 45 in good health. The CDR3 runs from the conserved cysteine through the conserved F or W. The order of the fields is J gene, clone size, V gene, D gene, CDR3 protein, CDR3 DNA. D genes are given only for firm matches. Not every row has a clone size; where given, it reads once, few, many or a size class.

J gene: TRBJ1-1; clone size: NA; V gene: TRBV6-5; D gene: NA; CDR3 protein: CASKGGGVNTEAFF; CDR3 DNA: TGTGCCAGCAAGGGGGGCGGGGTGAACACTGAAGCTTTCTTT
J gene: TRBJ1-2; clone size: NA; V gene: TRBV4-3; D gene: TRBD1; CDR3 protein: CASSQLGTGGANYGYTF; CDR3 DNA: TGCGCCAGCAGCCAACTTGGGACAGGGGGCGCTAACTATGGCTACACCTTC
J gene: TRBJ2-1; clone size: NA; V gene: TRBV7-2; D gene: NA; CDR3 protein: CASSPDTYNEQFF; CDR3 DNA: TGTGCCAGCAGCCCCGACACTTACAATGAGCAGTTCTTC
J gene: TRBJ1-1; clone size: NA; V gene: TRBV18; D gene: TRBD1; CDR3 protein: CASSGTGLNTEAFF; CDR3 DNA: TGTGCCAGCTCAGGGACAGGGTTGAACACTGAAGCTTTCTTT
J gene: TRBJ2-1; clone size: NA; V gene: TRBV29-1; D gene: TRBD2; CDR3 protein: CSVGAGGAYNEQFF; CDR3 DNA: TGCAGCGTTGGAGCGGGGGGGGCCTACAATGAGCAGTTCTTC
J gene: TRBJ2-1; clone size: NA; V gene: TRBV9; D gene: NA; CDR3 protein: CASSVVGGARDEQFF; CDR3 DNA: TGTGCCAGCAGCGTAGTGGGGGGGGCCCGGGATGAGCAGTTCTTC
J gene: TRBJ1-2; clone size: NA; V gene: TRBV7-8; D gene: TRBD1; CDR3 protein: CASSLSQDRGGGYTF; CDR3 DNA: TGTGCCAGCAGCTTAAGCCAGGACAGGGGTGGAGGCTACACCTTC
J gene: TRBJ2-1; clone size: NA; V gene: TRBV7-9; D gene: NA; CDR3 protein: CASSPSRDEQFF; CDR3 DNA: TGTGCCAGCAGCCCGAGCCGGGATGAGCAGTTCTTC
J gene: TRBJ1-5; clone size: NA; V gene: TRBV11-2; D gene: NA; CDR3 protein: CASSLRHDSNQPQHF; CDR3 DNA: TGTGCCAGCAGCTTACGACATGATAGCAATCAGCCCCAGCATTTT
J gene: TRBJ2-7; clone size: NA; V gene: TRBV5-1; D gene: NA; CDR3 protein: CASSLAGEREYF; CDR3 DNA: TGCGCCAGCAGCTTGGCCGGGGAACGAGAGTACTTC
J gene: TRBJ2-7; clone size: NA; V gene: TRBV5-4; D gene: NA; CDR3 protein: CASSLGNLNEQYF; CDR3 DNA: TGTGCCAGCAGCTTGGGGAACCTCAACGAGCAGTACTTC
J gene: TRBJ2-1; clone size: NA; V gene: TRBV30; D gene: TRBD1; CDR3 protein: CAWTLRTGGYNEQFF; CDR3 DNA: TGTGCCTGGACTCTTCGGACAGGGGGTTACAATGAGCAGTTCTTC
J gene: TRBJ2-7; clone size: many; V gene: TRBV30; D gene: NA; CDR3 protein: CAWSGRPGQNNQYF; CDR3 DNA: TGTGCCTGGAGTGGAAGACCGGGCCAAAACAACCAGTACTTC
J gene: TRBJ1-1; clone size: NA; V gene: TRBV19; D gene: NA; CDR3 protein: CASSRTAEAFF; CDR3 DNA: TGTGCCAGTAGTAGGACTGCTGAAGCTTTCTTT
J gene: TRBJ1-5; clone size: NA; V gene: TRBV6-6; D gene: TRBD1; CDR3 protein: CASREGTVNQPQHF; CDR3 DNA: TGTGCCAGCAGAGAAGGGACAGTCAATCAGCCCCAGCATTTT
J gene: TRBJ2-7; clone size: once; V gene: TRBV2; D gene: NA; CDR3 protein: CASRTPVEGETYEQYF; CDR3 DNA: TGTGCCAGCAGGACCCCCGTCGAGGGAGAAACCTACGAGCAGTACTTC
J gene: TRBJ1-2; clone size: NA; V gene: TRBV6-5; D gene: NA; CDR3 protein: CASSYLSDYGYTF; CDR3 DNA: TGTGCCAGCAGTTACTTGTCAGACTATGGCTACACCTTC
J gene: TRBJ1-1; clone size: NA; V gene: TRBV2; D gene: TRBD1; CDR3 protein: CATRKGAPEKDTEAFF; CDR3 DNA: TGTGCCACCCGCAAGGGGGCCCCCGAAAAAGACACTGAAGCTTTCTTT
J gene: TRBJ1-1; clone size: NA; V gene: TRBV19; D gene: NA; CDR3 protein: CASSILVGEAFF; CDR3 DNA: TGTGCCAGTAGTATCTTGGTAGGTGAAGCTTTCTTT
J gene: TRBJ1-6; clone size: NA; V gene: TRBV2; D gene: TRBD1; CDR3 protein: CASTLSRGYNSPLHF; CDR3 DNA: TGTGCCAGCACCCTTTCCAGGGGGTATAATTCACCCCTCCACTTT
J gene: TRBJ1-1; clone size: NA; V gene: TRBV5-1; D gene: NA; CDR3 protein: CASSLGLNTEAFF; CDR3 DNA: TGCGCCAGCAGCCTCGGGTTGAACACTGAAGCTTTCTTT
J gene: TRBJ2-7; clone size: NA; V gene: TRBV5-4; D gene: TRBD2; CDR3 protein: CASSLSVRGGRGEQYF; CDR3 DNA: TGTGCCAGCAGCTTGTCGGTGCGGGGGGGCCGTGGCGAGCAGTACTTC
J gene: TRBJ2-5; clone size: NA; V gene: TRBV25-1; D gene: TRBD2; CDR3 protein: CASSELGLAGGETQYF; CDR3 DNA: TGTGCCAGCAGTGAATTAGGACTAGCGGGGGGGGAGACCCAGTACTTC
J gene: TRBJ2-7; clone size: NA; V gene: TRBV19; D gene: NA; CDR3 protein: CASRKTGTYEQYF; CDR3 DNA: TGTGCCAGCCGGAAGACAGGCACCTACGAGCAGTACTTC
J gene: TRBJ2-2; clone size: NA; V gene: TRBV30; D gene: TRBD1; CDR3 protein: CAWSRSQGRITGELFF; CDR3 DNA: TGTGCCTGGAGTCGATCACAGGGGCGGATCACCGGGGAGCTGTTTTTT
J gene: TRBJ2-7; clone size: NA; V gene: TRBV27; D gene: TRBD2; CDR3 protein: CASSSLSTSPPPFEQYF; CDR3 DNA: TGTGCCAGCAGTTCCCTATCGACTAGCCCCCCACCGTTCGAGCAGTACTTC
J gene: TRBJ1-1; clone size: NA; V gene: TRBV6-5; D gene: NA; CDR3 protein: CASSSADTEAFF; CDR3 DNA: TGTGCCAGCAGTTCGGCGGACACTGAAGCTTTCTTT
J gene: TRBJ1-5; clone size: NA; V gene: TRBV30; D gene: TRBD1; CDR3 protein: CASTHWTGSCQPQHF; CDR3 DNA: TGTGCCTCAACCCATTGGACAGGGAGTTGTCAGCCCCAGCATTTT
J gene: TRBJ2-5; clone size: NA; V gene: TRBV6-2/TRBV6-3; D gene: TRBD2; CDR3 protein: CASSYSTLAGAGETQYF; CDR3 DNA: TGTGCCAGCAGTTACTCGACGTTAGCGGGGGCCGGGGAGACCCAGTACTTC
J gene: TRBJ1-3; clone size: medium-sized; V gene: TRBV9; D gene: TRBD1; CDR3 protein: CASSPRPGQGSGNTIYF; CDR3 DNA: TGTGCCAGCAGCCCCCGTCCGGGACAGGGATCAGGAAACACCATATATTTT
J gene: TRBJ1-2; clone size: once; V gene: TRBV7-2; D gene: TRBD1; CDR3 protein: CASSPQGGYGYTF; CDR3 DNA: TGTGCCAGCAGCCCTCAGGGGGGGTATGGCTACACCTTC
J gene: TRBJ1-5; clone size: medium-sized; V gene: TRBV24-1; D gene: NA; CDR3 protein: CATTEVGMYSNQPQHF; CDR3 DNA: TGTGCCACCACCGAAGTGGGGATGTATAGCAATCAGCCCCAGCATTTT
J gene: TRBJ1-3; clone size: NA; V gene: TRBV18; D gene: NA; CDR3 protein: CASRTGSSGNTIYF; CDR3 DNA: TGTGCCAGCCGTACAGGGAGCTCTGGAAACACCATATATTTT
J gene: TRBJ2-7; clone size: NA; V gene: TRBV7-2; D gene: NA; CDR3 protein: CASSQRARAYEQYF; CDR3 DNA: TGTGCCAGCAGTCAGCGGGCCAGGGCCTACGAGCAGTACTTC
J gene: TRBJ2-3; clone size: NA; V gene: TRBV9; D gene: NA; CDR3 protein: CASSSRPETGRYTQYF; CDR3 DNA: TGTGCCAGCAGCTCGAGACCCGAGACAGGTAGATATACGCAGTATTTT
J gene: TRBJ1-2; clone size: NA; V gene: TRBV7-2; D gene: NA; CDR3 protein: CASSLSSGGYTF; CDR3 DNA: TGTGCCAGCAGCCTTTCTTCGGGGGGCTACACCTTC
J gene: TRBJ2-5; clone size: NA; V gene: TRBV12-5; D gene: NA; CDR3 protein: CASGLEDRDQYF; CDR3 DNA: TGTGCTAGTGGTTTGGAGGATCGGGACCAGTACTTC
J gene: TRBJ2-4; clone size: NA; V gene: TRBV5-1; D gene: NA; CDR3 protein: CASRKEQASSQNIQYF; CDR3 DNA: TGCGCCAGCCGGAAAGAACAGGCCTCTAGCCAAAACATTCAGTACTTC
J gene: TRBJ1-5; clone size: few; V gene: TRBV6-2/TRBV6-3; D gene: NA; CDR3 protein: CASSPRINSNQPQHF; CDR3 DNA: TGTGCCAGCAGCCCCCGTATTAATAGCAATCAGCCCCAGCATTTT
J gene: TRBJ2-7; clone size: NA; V gene: TRBV7-6; D gene: NA; CDR3 protein: CASSLESKQVANEQYF; CDR3 DNA: TGTGCCAGCAGCTTAGAGTCGAAACAGGTCGCCAACGAGCAGTACTTC
J gene: TRBJ2-5; clone size: NA; V gene: TRBV19; D gene: NA; CDR3 protein: CASSAPGTGQETQYF; CDR3 DNA: TGTGCCAGTAGTGCCCCCGGGACGGGGCAAGAGACCCAGTACTTC
J gene: TRBJ2-7; clone size: NA; V gene: TRBV15; D gene: TRBD1; CDR3 protein: CATSGSPGQGGGEQYF; CDR3 DNA: TGTGCCACCAGCGGCTCACCGGGACAGGGGGGAGGCGAGCAGTACTTC
J gene: TRBJ2-5; clone size: NA; V gene: TRBV18; D gene: NA; CDR3 protein: CASSPKETQYF; CDR3 DNA: TGTGCCAGCTCACCAAAGGAGACCCAGTACTTC
J gene: TRBJ1-1; clone size: once; V gene: TRBV30; D gene: NA; CDR3 protein: CAWSGPGPLLRNTEAFF; CDR3 DNA: TGTGCCTGGAGTGGCCCGGGACCTCTATTGAGGAACACTGAAGCTTTCTTT
J gene: TRBJ1-6; clone size: NA; V gene: TRBV4-3; D gene: NA; CDR3 protein: CASSQELQGGSPLHF; CDR3 DNA: TGCGCCAGCAGCCAAGAGTTACAGGGAGGATCACCCCTCCACTTT
J gene: TRBJ1-1; clone size: NA; V gene: TRBV2; D gene: NA; CDR3 protein: CASSERGPTEAFF; CDR3 DNA: TGTGCCAGCAGTGAAAGGGGCCCCACTGAAGCTTTCTTT
J gene: TRBJ2-7; clone size: NA; V gene: TRBV7-2; D gene: NA; CDR3 protein: CASSSSGTETYEQYF; CDR3 DNA: TGTGCCAGCAGCTCCTCCGGGACGGAGACCTACGAGCAGTACTTC
J gene: TRBJ2-7; clone size: NA; V gene: TRBV12-5; D gene: NA; CDR3 protein: CASGLVHLGAYEQYF; CDR3 DNA: TGTGCTAGTGGTTTGGTACATTTGGGAGCCTACGAGCAGTACTTC
J gene: TRBJ1-2; clone size: NA; V gene: TRBV29-1; D gene: NA; CDR3 protein: CSVEDRDRANGYTF; CDR3 DNA: TGCAGCGTTGAAGATCGGGACCGGGCTAATGGCTACACCTTC
J gene: TRBJ1-5; clone size: few; V gene: TRBV5-5; D gene: NA; CDR3 protein: CASSPGWGQNQPQHF; CDR3 DNA: TGTGCCAGCAGCCCCGGATGGGGGCAAAATCAGCCCCAGCATTTT
J gene: TRBJ1-6; clone size: NA; V gene: TRBV2; D gene: NA; CDR3 protein: CASRIPGSSAF; CDR3 DNA: TGTGCCAGCAGGATCCCGGGATCCTCGGCCTTT
J gene: TRBJ1-5; clone size: NA; V gene: TRBV5-1; D gene: TRBD1; CDR3 protein: CASSLGTGNSNQPQHF; CDR3 DNA: TGCGCCAGCAGCTTGGGGACAGGGAATAGCAATCAGCCCCAGCATTTT
J gene: TRBJ2-6; clone size: NA; V gene: TRBV3-1/TRBV3-2; D gene: NA; CDR3 protein: CARSQGRAPGGANVLTF; CDR3 DNA: TGTGCCCGCAGCCAAGGGCGGGCCCCGGGGGGGGCCAACGTCCTGACTTTC
J gene: TRBJ2-7; clone size: NA; V gene: TRBV7-2; D gene: TRBD2; CDR3 protein: CASSPPGLIYEQYF; CDR3 DNA: TGTGCCAGCAGCCCCCCGGGACTAATCTACGAGCAGTACTTC
J gene: TRBJ1-1; clone size: NA; V gene: TRBV5-1; D gene: NA; CDR3 protein: CASSEGGENTEAFF; CDR3 DNA: TGCGCCAGCAGCGAAGGGGGGGAGAACACTGAAGCTTTCTTT
J gene: TRBJ1-5; clone size: NA; V gene: TRBV5-8; D gene: TRBD1; CDR3 protein: CASSYRGNSNQPQHF; CDR3 DNA: TGTGCCAGCAGCTACAGGGGGAACAGCAATCAGCCCCAGCATTTT
J gene: TRBJ2-5; clone size: NA; V gene: TRBV7-9; D gene: NA; CDR3 protein: CANPPPGLEETQYF; CDR3 DNA: TGTGCCAACCCTCCTCCGGGCCTCGAAGAGACCCAGTACTTC
J gene: TRBJ2-1; clone size: NA; V gene: TRBV13; D gene: NA; CDR3 protein: CASSSLLEVSHNEQFF; CDR3 DNA: TGTGCCAGCAGCTCCCTACTCGAGGTGTCCCACAATGAGCAGTTCTTC
J gene: TRBJ2-3; clone size: NA; V gene: TRBV9; D gene: NA; CDR3 protein: CASSARGFTDTQYF; CDR3 DNA: TGTGCCAGCAGCGCCAGGGGATTCACAGATACGCAGTATTTT